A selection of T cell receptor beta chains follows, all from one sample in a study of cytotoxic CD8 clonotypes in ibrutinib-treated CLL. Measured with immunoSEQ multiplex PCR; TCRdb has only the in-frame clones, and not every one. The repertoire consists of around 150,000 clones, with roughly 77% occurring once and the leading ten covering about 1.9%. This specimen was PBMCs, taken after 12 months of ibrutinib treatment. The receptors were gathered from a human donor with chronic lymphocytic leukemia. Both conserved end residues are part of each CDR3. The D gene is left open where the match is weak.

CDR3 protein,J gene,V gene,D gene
CASSFRDFTDTQYF,TRBJ2-3,TRBV28,NA
CASSFFSLTGGRQETQYF,TRBJ2-5,TRBV28,TRBD2
CASSLREGTQGSGELFF,TRBJ2-2,TRBV4-1,NA
CASEGQPGGYTF,TRBJ1-2,TRBV28,TRBD1
CASSLAGLSGELFF,TRBJ2-2,TRBV27,NA
CASSLASGRPSRETQYF,TRBJ2-5,TRBV5-6,TRBD2
CASSPRPTGGIYGYTF,TRBJ1-2,TRBV5-5,NA
CASSQDSGGSRARRDEQFF,TRBJ2-1,TRBV4-2,TRBD2
CASSQADNQPQHF,TRBJ1-5,TRBV23-1,NA
CASSHRPSGGVAYGYTF,TRBJ1-2,TRBV27,NA
CASSWTEYNEQFF,TRBJ2-1,TRBV19,NA
CASSSRGGALAETQYF,TRBJ2-5,TRBV5-1,TRBD1
CASGFYSRDRFTYEQYF,TRBJ2-7,TRBV12-5,TRBD1
CASSPGGIQYF,TRBJ2-4,TRBV4-2,TRBD2
CASTAGGGWQETQYF,TRBJ2-5,TRBV9,TRBD2
CASSSSGQTYEQYF,TRBJ2-7,TRBV18,TRBD1
CASRSPGQGNQPQHF,TRBJ1-5,TRBV2,TRBD1
CASSQESDTSDTGELFF,TRBJ2-2,TRBV4-1,NA
CASTRNTEAFF,TRBJ1-1,TRBV25-1,NA
CASSLTRNRGETYNEQFF,TRBJ2-1,TRBV7-8,NA
CASSFVRLDRSYGYTF,TRBJ1-2,TRBV28,TRBD1
CASSPTQRMNTEAFF,TRBJ1-1,TRBV18,NA
CASTDRAGDTQYF,TRBJ2-3,TRBV5-1,TRBD1
CASSFGGASDTQYF,TRBJ2-3,TRBV7-9,TRBD2
CASSVQGSGQPQHF,TRBJ1-5,TRBV19,NA
CASSLVLGAGSYNEQFF,TRBJ2-1,TRBV5-1,TRBD2
CASSFPFCAEAFF,TRBJ1-1,TRBV7-9,NA
CASSSIGGGYEQYF,TRBJ2-7,TRBV7-2,TRBD2
CAWGLDRVGQYF,TRBJ2-7,TRBV30,TRBD1
CASSEAGQLLISWSSYEQYF,TRBJ2-7,TRBV6-1,NA
CASSSFLAAETQYF,TRBJ2-5,TRBV14,NA
CASSWGTGSGEETQYF,TRBJ2-5,TRBV6-5,TRBD1
CASSLTFGNTGELFF,TRBJ2-2,TRBV7-3,NA
CASSFGHANTGELFF,TRBJ2-2,TRBV5-1,NA